A selection of T cell receptor beta chains follows, all from one sample in a study of cytomegalovirus exposure and HLA in healthy donors. Libraries were prepared by immunoSEQ multiplex PCR; TCRdb keeps only in-frame clonotypes and omits some of them. This table has roughly 80,000 clones, about 81% appearing once. What was sequenced was PBMCs. The receptor set was obtained from a woman in her fifties or sixties in good health and CMV-seronegative. Both conserved end residues are part of each CDR3. Each record gives: V gene, J gene, D gene, clone size, CDR3 DNA, CDR3 protein. A D gene is named only where the DNA matches it firmly. Where a row states a size, it is once, few, many or the class of an expanded clone; other rows omit it.

TRBV7-3	TRBJ2-5	TRBD2	.	TGTGCCAGCAGCTTAACTCCTAGCGGACCCCTCCAAGAGACCCAGTACTTC	CASSLTPSGPLQETQYF
TRBV15	TRBJ1-4	TRBD1	once	TGTGCCACCAGCAGAGACCCGGGACAGTTTAATGAAAAACTGTTTTTT	CATSRDPGQFNEKLFF
TRBV2	TRBJ1-5	.	.	TGTGCCAGCAGTGAAGAGGGGATTGGCAATCAGCCCCAGCATTTT	CASSEEGIGNQPQHF
TRBV19	TRBJ2-2	TRBD1	.	TGTGCCAGTAGTATAAAGTGGGACAGGGTTTTTCGGGAGCTGTTTTTT	CASSIKWDRVFRELFF
TRBV27	TRBJ1-2	TRBD1	.	TGTGCCAGCTCAGACAGGGCAGGCTATGGCTACACCTTC	CASSDRAGYGYTF
TRBV15	TRBJ2-1	.	.	TGTGCCACCAGCAGAGATAATAGGGGAAACTGGGACAATGAGCAGTTCTTC	CATSRDNRGNWDNEQFF
TRBV14	TRBJ1-1	.	.	TGTGCCAGCAGCCAAGATCTGAAGGGGCGGCGAGTAGGGAACACTGAAGCTTTCTTT	CASSQDLKGRRVGNTEAFF
TRBV4-2	TRBJ2-2	TRBD2	.	TGTGCCAGCAGCCAAGATTATCGGCTAGCGGACACCGGGGAGCTGTTTTTT	CASSQDYRLADTGELFF
TRBV9	TRBJ2-1	.	.	TGTGCCAGCAGCGTATCTGGCTTCGACAATGAGCAGTTCTTC	CASSVSGFDNEQFF
TRBV7-9	TRBJ1-1	.	.	TGTGCCAGCAGCTCCGATTTGAGGGGAGCGGGAAAAGCTTTCTTT	CASSSDLRGAGKAFF
TRBV5-4	TRBJ1-2	TRBD1	.	TGTGCCAGCAGCCGAGACAGGGGTTATGGCTACACCTTC	CASSRDRGYGYTF
TRBV7-2	TRBJ2-7	.	once	TGTGCCAGCAGCTTAGATCCCTACTACGAGCAGTACTTC	CASSLDPYYEQYF
TRBV6-5	TRBJ1-6	.	.	TGTGCCAGCAGCGCCGGGTTTAACTTAAATTCACCCCTCCACTTT	CASSAGFNLNSPLHF
TRBV7-9	TRBJ1-4	.	.	TGTGCCAGCAGCACAGGAGCAACTAATGAAAAACTGTTTTTT	CASSTGATNEKLFF
TRBV6-6	TRBJ2-7	TRBD1	once	TGTGCCAGCACTCCCAGGGGGACAGGGTCTTACGAGCAGTACTTC	CASTPRGTGSYEQYF
TRBV5-4	TRBJ2-2	TRBD2	.	TGTGCCAGCAGCTTACTAGCGGGAGGGCCCGGGGAGCTGTTTTTT	CASSLLAGGPGELFF
TRBV4-1	TRBJ2-1	TRBD2	few	TGCGCCAGCAGCCGGGGACTAGCGCCAGGCTCCTACAATGAGCAGTTCTTC	CASSRGLAPGSYNEQFF
TRBV19	TRBJ1-1	.	.	TGTGCCAGTAGTAGGGGGACCCACCGGGACACTAGTGAAGCTTTCTTT	CASSRGTHRDTSEAFF
TRBV10-3	TRBJ1-3	TRBD1	.	TGTGCCATCAGTGCCCTAGGGACAGCTGTGATCAACGGAAACACCATATATTTT	CAISALGTAVINGNTIYF
TRBV2	TRBJ2-3	TRBD2	.	TGTGCCAGGAGACTAGCGGGGTCAGATACGCAGTATTTT	CARRLAGSDTQYF
TRBV18	TRBJ2-7	TRBD1	.	TGTGCCAGCTCACCACCGGGGACAGGCCACGAGCAGTACTTC	CASSPPGTGHEQYF
TRBV28	TRBJ1-2	TRBD1	.	TGTGCCAGCAGTCCCGAGGACAGGTTTCTAAAGGGCTACACCTTC	CASSPEDRFLKGYTF
TRBV19	TRBJ2-7	.	.	TGTGCCAGTAGAGGACACCGGCCCCACGAGCAGTACTTC	CASRGHRPHEQYF
TRBV7-6	TRBJ1-1	TRBD1	.	TGTGCCAGCAGGCTAGGTACCGGGACAGGGAACACTGAAGCTTTCTTT	CASRLGTGTGNTEAFF